The 26 T cell receptor beta chains below all came from one sample that was sequenced in a study of blood T cells in healthy people across ages. It was with a sample-barcoded 5' primer and a J-beta primer mix that a second PCR of about 7 to 12 cycles was run. TCRdb re-called the 5' RACE reads with MiXCR, one entry per CDR3 protein. Counted here are around 1,000,000 distinct CDR3 sequences, less than 25% occurring once; the ten biggest clones make up approximately 0.79%. These sequences were also reported in another study, on T cells of mothers and their children.

Material: blood. The receptor set was obtained from a girl aged 2 to 9 in good health.

The chain has TRBV6-5 and TRBJ2-5, with TRBD1 matching 9 bases. The J call may be incorrect, as the DNA end agrees better with TRBJ2-1. The CDR3 length is 15 residues. Germline CDR1 MNHEY, CDR2 SVGAGI. The CDR3 protein is CASSRTGGTGNEQFF. Here the CDR3 DNA reads TGTGCCAGCAGCCGTACAGGGGGCACGGGTAATGAGCAGTTCTTC.

V is TRBV6-1 and J is TRBJ1-1; TRBD1 agrees at 9 bases. CDR3 length: 15 amino acids. J lost 4 bases, V lost 6 bases, and 9 bases had no gene match. Germline CDR1 MNHNS, CDR2 SASEGT. CDR3 in amino acids: CASSPALQGATEAFF. The CDR3 DNA follows: TGTGCCAGCAGCCCGGCCCTACAGGGGGCCACTGAAGCTTTCTTT.

V and J are TRBV9 and TRBJ2-3, with D unclear. V was pared by 3 bases and J by 3 bases, with 8 bases between. The germline V gene encodes CDR1 SGDLS and CDR2 YYNGEE. This CDR3 region has 13 residues. The CDR3 is CASSAIVTDTQYF. The CDR3 nucleotides read TGTGCCAGCAGCGCCATAGTGACAGATACGCAGTATTTT.

This clonotype was seen only a few times. This chain uses TRBV10-3 with TRBJ2-5, with 7 positions matching TRBD2. V trimming: 0 bases; J trimming: 4 bases; junction bases outside the gene matches: 2. This CDR3 has 14 amino acids. Germline V gene lookup returns CDR1 ENHRY and CDR2 SYGVKD. The CDR3 region has the DNA TGTGCCATCAGTGAGTCGTGGGGGGGAGAGACCCAGTACTTC. Its protein product is CAISESWGGETQYF.

For this clonotype: The junction departs from germline at one end; a sequencing error may be responsible. The rearrangement uses TRBV27 and TRBJ2-5; the match to TRBD2 covers 13 bases. The CDR3 loop spans 16 amino acids. Germline lookup yields CDR1 MNHEY and CDR2 SMNVEV (reference sequence). The CDR3 protein is CAGSLLAGGTQETQYF. CDR3 nucleotide sequence: TGTGCCGGCAGTCTACTAGCGGGAGGGACCCAAGAGACCCAGTACTTC.

J is TRBJ2-2 and V is TRBV4-3; the D is unclear. The V end lost 0 bases, the J end lost 3 bases, and 8 bases lay between the germline ends. Germline assignment: CDR1 LGHNA and CDR2 YSLEER. CDR3 length equals 15 residues. The chain's CDR3 is CASSQDFGDTGELFF. The CDR3, as DNA: TGCGCCAGCAGCCAAGATTTTGGGGACACCGGGGAGCTGTTTTTT.

A few counts support this clonotype. This sequence joins TRBV7-2 and TRBJ2-1; maybe TRBD2 (6 bases). Germline V CDR1 and CDR2: SGHTA, FQGNSA. CDR3 length equals 15 residues. V dropped 7 bases and J dropped 4 bases, with 17 bases sitting between them. The DNA for the CDR3 is TGTGCCAGCACCCTGGGGGAGCGGGCATACAATGAGCAGTTCTTC. Its protein is CASTLGERAYNEQFF.

This clonotype was observed a handful of times. CDR3 coding DNA: TGTGCCAGCAGTCCCCAGGACAGGGGAGGAGAGCAGTACTTC. Translating gives CASSPQDRGGEQYF. V is TRBV3-1 and J is TRBJ2-5, with 9 bases lining up with TRBD1. Trimming cost V 6 bases and J 11 bases; bases outside gene matches: 13. This CDR3 spans 14 amino acids. Germline V gene data show CDR1 as LGHDT and CDR2 as YNNKEL (reference sequence).

The rearrangement links TRBV12-3 or TRBV12-4 to TRBJ2-3; 10 bases agree with TRBD2. The CDR3 is 15 residues long. J was trimmed by 4 bases and V by 5 bases; bases with no gene match: 6. CDR3 nucleotide sequence: TGTGCCAGCAGTCCGACTAGCGGGCTGGCAGATACGCAGTATTTT. Translation gives CASSPTSGLADTQYF.

Comments on this clonotype: At one of its ends the junction is not consistent with the germline gene, which may arise from a read error. This chain uses TRBV7-7 with TRBJ2-5, with D perhaps matching TRBD1 (5 bases). Germline-derived CDR1 and CDR2 are SSHAT and FNYEAQ (reference sequence). CDR3 length: 15 amino acids. The CDR3: CASSLRTGEQETQYF. The CDR3 DNA reads TGTGCTAGCAGCTTAAGAACAGGTGAACAAGAGACCCAGTACTTC.

This clonotype was detected a few times. DNA for the CDR3: TGTGCCATCGGGGACAATTCCAAAGGCACAGATACGCAGTATTTT. It is translated as CAIGDNSKGTDTQYF. This chain uses TRBV3-1 with TRBJ2-3; maybe TRBD1 (6 bases). Germline CDR1 is LGHDT and CDR2 is YNNKEL (reference sequence). Between the trimmed V and J ends, which lost 10 bases and 1 base, there was a span of 18 bases. The CDR3 runs 15 residues.

This clonotype has just a few counts. The J gene is TRBJ1-1, the V gene TRBV4-1, with TRBD1 as a possible D gene (6 bases). V was clipped by 2 bases and J by 2 bases, with 12 bases between them. There are 15 residues in the CDR3. Germline V gene data show CDR1 as MGHRA and CDR2 as YSYEKL. The CDR3 coding sequence is TGCGCCAGCAGCCAATGGGACACAGCCAACACTGAAGCTTTCTTT. It translates to CASSQWDTANTEAFF.

The chain recombines TRBV5-5 with TRBJ2-1, with D perhaps TRBD2 (7 bases). The CDR3 loop spans 16 amino acids. The V gene's germline CDR1 is SGHKS and CDR2 YYEKEE (reference sequence). V was clipped by 1 base and J by 7 bases, with 18 bases between them. CDR3 residues: CASSLLEGGPQNEQFF. CDR3 DNA: TGTGCCAGCAGCTTGTTGGAGGGGGGGCCACAGAATGAGCAGTTCTTC.

This clonotype was counted only a few times. This chain links TRBV6-1 with TRBJ2-3; 9 bases fit TRBD1. V gave up 7 bases and J gave up 10 bases; unmatched junction bases: 9. The CDR3 has 13 residues. The V gene's germline CDR1 is MNHNS and CDR2 SASEGT. Here the CDR3 reads CASIWTGEVAQYF. Here the CDR3 DNA reads TGTGCCAGCATTTGGACAGGGGAGGTGGCGCAGTATTTT.

This clonotype has only a few counts. This CDR3 is CSARQTYNSPLHF. The CDR3 nucleotides read TGCAGTGCTAGACAGACCTATAATTCACCCCTCCACTTT. This rearrangement joins TRBV20-1 to TRBJ1-6; D is unclear. Trimming cost V 2 bases and J 2 bases, with 4 bases left between them. Germline V gives CDR1 DFQATT, CDR2 SNEGSKA (reference sequence). The CDR3 runs 13 residues.

The chain links TRBV25-1 to TRBJ2-7, with a tentative D call TRBD1 (5 bases). The DNA end is more similar to TRBJ2-5, so the J call may be wrong. The CDR3 length is 15 residues. The germline gives CDR1 MGHDK, CDR2 SYGVNS. CDR3 loop: CASSEVKGVQETQYF. As DNA, the CDR3 is TGTGCCAGCAGTGAAGTAAAAGGGGTGCAAGAGACCCAGTACTTC.

Only a few counts were recorded for this clonotype. This chain connects TRBV12-3 or TRBV12-4 to TRBJ2-5; TRBD2 might be the D (6 bases). The CDR3 is 13 amino acids. Trimming left V 7 bases short and J 2 bases short, with 11 bases between. The CDR3 spells CASTQTSQETQYF. The CDR3 DNA follows: TGTGCCAGCACCCAGACTAGTCAAGAGACCCAGTACTTC.

The CDR3 sequence is CSVQAGGMAREQFF. The CDR3 nucleotides read TGCAGTGTACAAGCGGGGGGGATGGCCAGGGAGCAGTTCTTC. The rearrangement uses TRBV20-1 and TRBJ2-5; TRBD2 aligns across 10 bases. Matching the DNA end better, TRBJ2-1 makes the J call doubtful. CDR1 and CDR2 from the germline V gene are DFQATT and SNEGSKA (reference sequence). This CDR3 is 14 amino acids long.

This chain joins TRBV7-2 and TRBJ2-3; tentatively, D is TRBD2 (7 bases). The CDR3 runs 16 residues. Per the germline V gene, CDR1 is SGHTA and CDR2 is FQGNSA. Trimming took off 4 bases at V and 5 bases at J, with 19 bases between the two ends. The chain's CDR3 is CASSWRLAEGGDTQYF. DNA of the CDR3: TGTGCCAGCAGCTGGCGGCTAGCGGAGGGGGGAGATACGCAGTATTTT.

The chain joins TRBV5-1 to TRBJ2-1; 10 bases are a match to TRBD2. This CDR3 has 16 amino acids. The germline gives CDR1 SGHRS, CDR2 YFSETQ. V was pared by 5 bases and J by 9 bases, with 14 bases of the junction left unmatched. The CDR3 region has the DNA TGCGCCAGCAGTATGCTAAGCGGGGGGGCTCGTATTGAGCAGTTCTTC. Its protein is CASSMLSGGARIEQFF.

This clonotype was counted a few times. V and J are TRBV29-1 and TRBJ2-2; D is ambiguous. Germline V lookup: CDR1 SQVTM, CDR2 ANQGSEA. This CDR3 has 10 residues. The V end was cut by 4 bases, the J end by 8 bases, with 5 bases between. The chain's CDR3 is CSVADGELFF. The CDR3 DNA follows: TGCAGCGTTGCGGATGGGGAGCTGTTTTTT.

This clonotype was seen only a few times. The V call is TRBV21-1, the J call TRBJ2-6; the table names TRBD1, a call not compared with the DNA. TRBV21-1 is flagged as a pseudogene. This CDR3 region has 19 residues. For the CDR3, the DNA is TGTGCCAGCAGCGCCAAAGGACATGGGGAAACTTCCGGGGCCAACGTCCTGACTTTC. Translated: CASSAKGHGETSGANVLTF.

The chain is built from TRBV6-1 and TRBJ2-4, with D perhaps TRBD2 (6 bases). This CDR3 has 17 residues. Looked up from germline, CDR1 is MNHNS and CDR2 is SASEGT. With 1 base removed from V and 3 bases from J, the gap between germline ends came to 16 bases. The CDR3 DNA reads as TGTGCCAGCAGTGAAGTCGGGAGCCCGAAGGACAAAAACATTCAGTACTTC. Translating gives CASSEVGSPKDKNIQYF.

The rearrangement links TRBV29-1 to TRBJ2-1, with 7 bases identical to TRBD1. CDR3 length: 15 amino acids. Germline-derived CDR1 and CDR2 are SQVTM and ANQGSEA. J was trimmed by 7 bases and V by 8 bases; bases with no gene match: 17. This CDR3 reads CSIVSGQLEQNEQFF. The CDR3 coding sequence is TGCAGCATTGTTTCGGGACAGCTAGAACAGAATGAGCAGTTCTTC.

There are a few counts of this clonotype. The rearrangement joins TRBV4-3 to TRBJ2-7, with TRBD2 identical over 9 bases. V lost 0 bases and J lost 5; bases outside the gene matches: 8. Germline-derived CDR1 and CDR2 are LGHNA and YSLEER. The CDR3 has 16 amino acids. CDR3 sequence: CASSQDIASGVDEQYF. In DNA form, the CDR3 reads TGCGCCAGCAGCCAAGATATAGCTAGCGGGGTTGACGAGCAGTACTTC.

The sample holds a few counts of this clonotype. The V and J genes are TRBV4-3 and TRBJ1-4; a possible D gene is TRBD1 (5 bases). Trimming shortened V by 3 bases and J by 0 bases, and 8 bases separated the two germline ends. The CDR3 loop spans 15 amino acids. The V gene's germline CDR1 is LGHNA and CDR2 YSLEER. Here the CDR3 reads CASSHMGPTNEKLFF. In DNA, the CDR3 is TGCGCCAGCAGCCACATGGGACCAACTAATGAAAAACTGTTTTTT.